This TCR beta chain emerged from a study of Tregs in tolerant kidney transplant recipients. The length of the CDR3 is 16 residues. J lost 7 bases, V lost 3 bases, and 10 bases had no gene match. Germline V gene data show CDR1 as MNHEY and CDR2 as SMNVEV (reference sequence). Only in-frame clones appear in the TCRdb table, and some are missing; sequencing was by immunoSEQ multiplex PCR. The data show some 57,000 clones, 91% seen once. Related graft donors supplied nonmyeloablative bone marrow transplants, and mixed chimerism was transient. The chain couples TRBV27 to TRBJ2-7; 12 nucleotides agree with TRBD2. The sequence came from a human patient who received a combined kidney and bone marrow transplant. T cells may partly derive from the graft donor. The sample here was CD8+ T cells from blood (PBMCs), taken 24 months after the transplant. CDR3 in DNA: TGTGCCAGCAGTTTCGCCCTAGCGGGGGGGCTATGGGAGCAGTACTTC. It is translated as CASSFALAGGLWEQYF.